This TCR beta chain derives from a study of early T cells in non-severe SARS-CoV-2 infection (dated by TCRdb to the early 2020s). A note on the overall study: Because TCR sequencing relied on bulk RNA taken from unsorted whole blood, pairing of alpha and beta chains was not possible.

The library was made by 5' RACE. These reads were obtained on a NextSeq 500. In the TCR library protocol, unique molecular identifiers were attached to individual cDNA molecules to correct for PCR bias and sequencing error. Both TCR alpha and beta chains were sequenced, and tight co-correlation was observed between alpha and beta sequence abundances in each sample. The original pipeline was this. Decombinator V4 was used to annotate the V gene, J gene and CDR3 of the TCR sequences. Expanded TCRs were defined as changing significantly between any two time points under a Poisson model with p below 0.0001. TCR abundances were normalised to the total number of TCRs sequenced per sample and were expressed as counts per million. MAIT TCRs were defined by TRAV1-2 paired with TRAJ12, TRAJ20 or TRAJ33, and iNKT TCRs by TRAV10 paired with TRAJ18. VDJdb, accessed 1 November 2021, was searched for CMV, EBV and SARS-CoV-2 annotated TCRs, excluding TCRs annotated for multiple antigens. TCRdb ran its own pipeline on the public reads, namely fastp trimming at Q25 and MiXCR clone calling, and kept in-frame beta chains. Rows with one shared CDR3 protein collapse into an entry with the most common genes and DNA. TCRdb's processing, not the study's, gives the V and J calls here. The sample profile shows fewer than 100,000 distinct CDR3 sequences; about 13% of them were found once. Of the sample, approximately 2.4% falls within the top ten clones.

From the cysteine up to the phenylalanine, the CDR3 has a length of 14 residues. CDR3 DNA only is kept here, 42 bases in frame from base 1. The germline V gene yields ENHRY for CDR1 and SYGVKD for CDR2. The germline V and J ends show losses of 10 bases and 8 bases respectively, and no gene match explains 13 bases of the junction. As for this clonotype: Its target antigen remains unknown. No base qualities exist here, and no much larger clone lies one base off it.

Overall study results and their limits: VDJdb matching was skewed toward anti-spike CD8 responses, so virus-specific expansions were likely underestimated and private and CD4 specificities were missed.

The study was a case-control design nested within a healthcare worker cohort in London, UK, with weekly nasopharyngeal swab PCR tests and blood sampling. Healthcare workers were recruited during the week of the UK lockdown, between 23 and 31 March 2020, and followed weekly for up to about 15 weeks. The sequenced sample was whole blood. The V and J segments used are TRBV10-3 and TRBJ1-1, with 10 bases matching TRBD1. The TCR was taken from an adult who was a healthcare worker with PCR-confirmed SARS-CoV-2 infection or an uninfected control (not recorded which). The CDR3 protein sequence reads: CATDPGQGVSEAFF. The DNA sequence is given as TGTGCCACCGATCCCGGACAGGGGGTTTCGGAAGCTTTCTTT.